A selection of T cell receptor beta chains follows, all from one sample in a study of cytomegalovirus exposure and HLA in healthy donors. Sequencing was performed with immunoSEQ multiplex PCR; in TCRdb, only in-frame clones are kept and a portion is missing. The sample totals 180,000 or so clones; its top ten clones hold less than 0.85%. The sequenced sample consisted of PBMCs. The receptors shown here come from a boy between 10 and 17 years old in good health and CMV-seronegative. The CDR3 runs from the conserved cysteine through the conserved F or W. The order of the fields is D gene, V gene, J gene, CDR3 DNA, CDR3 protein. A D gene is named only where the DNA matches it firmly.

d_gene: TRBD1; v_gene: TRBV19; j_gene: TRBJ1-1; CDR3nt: TGTGCCAGTAGTAGTGGGGGGACAGGACAAAGGTGGGCTTTCTTT; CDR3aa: CASSSGGTGQRWAFF
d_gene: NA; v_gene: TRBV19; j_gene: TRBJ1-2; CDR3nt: TGTGCCAGCAGTCAACAGGGAATATTTCAATACACAAACTATGGCTACACCTTC; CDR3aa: CASSQQGIFQYTNYGYTF
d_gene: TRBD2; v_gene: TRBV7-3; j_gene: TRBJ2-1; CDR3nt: TGTGCCAGCAGCTCAACTAGCGGGGGGTACAATGAGCAGTTCTTC; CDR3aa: CASSSTSGGYNEQFF
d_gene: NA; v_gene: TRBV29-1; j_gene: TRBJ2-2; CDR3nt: TGCAGCGTTAGAACGGGGAACGGGGAGCTGTTTTTT; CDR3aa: CSVRTGNGELFF
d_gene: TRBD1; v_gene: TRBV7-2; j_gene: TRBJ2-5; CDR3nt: TGTGCCAGCAGCTTGGGACAGATTCAAGAGACCCAGTACTTC; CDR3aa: CASSLGQIQETQYF
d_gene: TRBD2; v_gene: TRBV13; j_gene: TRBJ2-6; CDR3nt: TGTGCCAGCAGCCCCGGTAGCGGGGGGACTGGGGCCAACGTCCTGACTTTC; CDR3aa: CASSPGSGGTGANVLTF
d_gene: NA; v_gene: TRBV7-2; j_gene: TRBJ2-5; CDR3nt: TGTGCCAGCAGCTTAGCGGGAGGCCAAGAGACCCAGTACTTC; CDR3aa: CASSLAGGQETQYF
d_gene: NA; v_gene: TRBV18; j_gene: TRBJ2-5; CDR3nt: TGTGCCAGCTCGTTCGGACAGCAAGAGACCCAGTACTTC; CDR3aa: CASSFGQQETQYF
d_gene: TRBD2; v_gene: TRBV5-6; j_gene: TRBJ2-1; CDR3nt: TGTGCCAGCCATAGCGGGGGTGATTACTACAATGAGCAGTTCTTC; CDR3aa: CASHSGGDYYNEQFF
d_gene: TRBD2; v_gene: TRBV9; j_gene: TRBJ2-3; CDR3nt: TGTGCCAGCAGCTCCCGGACTAGCGTTGGAGATACGCAGTATTTT; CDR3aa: CASSSRTSVGDTQYF
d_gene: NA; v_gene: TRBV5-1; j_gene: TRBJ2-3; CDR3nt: TGCGCCAGCAGCTTGGAGGCGGGCACAGATACGCAGTATTTT; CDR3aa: CASSLEAGTDTQYF
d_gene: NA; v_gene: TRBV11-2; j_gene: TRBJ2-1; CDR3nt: TGTGCCAGCAGCTTCGCACCTACTAGCCGATCCTACAATGAGCAGTTCTTC; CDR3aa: CASSFAPTSRSYNEQFF
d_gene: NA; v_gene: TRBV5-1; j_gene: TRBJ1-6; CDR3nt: TGCGCCAGCAGCTTGGACGGAATGAGGAATTCACCCCTCCACTTT; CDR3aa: CASSLDGMRNSPLHF
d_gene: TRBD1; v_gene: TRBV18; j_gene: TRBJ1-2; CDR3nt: TGTGCCAGCACCCCGGGACAGGGGGAGGTCGGCTACACCTTC; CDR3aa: CASTPGQGEVGYTF
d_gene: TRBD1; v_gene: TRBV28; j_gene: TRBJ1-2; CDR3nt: TGTGCCAGCAGTTCCTTAATAGGGGACAGCCACCATGGCTACACCTTC; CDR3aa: CASSSLIGDSHHGYTF
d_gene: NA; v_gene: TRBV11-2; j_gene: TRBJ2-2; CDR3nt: TGTGCCAGCAGCCCCCCCGCCGGGGAGCTGTTTTTT; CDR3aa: CASSPPAGELFF
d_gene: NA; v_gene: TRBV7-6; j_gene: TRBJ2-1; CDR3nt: TGTGCCAGCAGCCCTACTCTAGGCTCCGAGCAGTTCTTC; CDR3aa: CASSPTLGSEQFF
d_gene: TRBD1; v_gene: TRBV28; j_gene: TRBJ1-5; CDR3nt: TGTGCCAGCACCGCCTCCGGGACAGGTCGTGGACAGCCCCAGCATTTT; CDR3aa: CASTASGTGRGQPQHF
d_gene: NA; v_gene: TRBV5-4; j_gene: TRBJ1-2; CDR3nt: TGTGCCAGCAGCCTCCCCGGCGGCTTAGAAGGCTACACCTTC; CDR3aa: CASSLPGGLEGYTF
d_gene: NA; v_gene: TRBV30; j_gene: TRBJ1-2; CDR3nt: TGTGCCTGGACTCACAATTTTAACTATGGCTACACCTTC; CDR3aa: CAWTHNFNYGYTF
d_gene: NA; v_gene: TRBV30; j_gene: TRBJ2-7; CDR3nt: TGTGCCGGGGATGAGGGAGAAACAGACGAGCAGTACTTC; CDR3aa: CAGDEGETDEQYF
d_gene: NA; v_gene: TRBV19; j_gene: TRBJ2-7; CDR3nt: TGTGCCAGTAGTCCGGAGGGCGGGACCACCTACGAGCAGTACTTC; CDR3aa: CASSPEGGTTYEQYF